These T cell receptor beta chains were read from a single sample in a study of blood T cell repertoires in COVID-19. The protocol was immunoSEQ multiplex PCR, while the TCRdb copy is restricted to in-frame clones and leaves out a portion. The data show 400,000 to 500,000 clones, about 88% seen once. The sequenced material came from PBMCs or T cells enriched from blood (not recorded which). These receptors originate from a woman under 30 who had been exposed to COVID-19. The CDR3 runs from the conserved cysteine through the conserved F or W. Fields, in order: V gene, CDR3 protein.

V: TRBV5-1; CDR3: CASKHPLAGETSTDTQYF
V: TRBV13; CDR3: CASSSPQAEAFF
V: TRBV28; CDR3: CASRDRVGEKLFF
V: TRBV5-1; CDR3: CASSFRRQGKGNSPLHF
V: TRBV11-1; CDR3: CASSFTSGSYEQYF
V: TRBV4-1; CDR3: CASSQGQQGITYEQYF
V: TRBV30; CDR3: CAWSRWGGEETQYF
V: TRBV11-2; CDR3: CASSPRTGGIVNTEAFF
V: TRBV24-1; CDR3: CATSGTGGKAEAFF
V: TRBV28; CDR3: CATPSDSVYGYTF
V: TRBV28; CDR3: CASSSRGQGRDTQYF
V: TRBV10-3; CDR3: CAISGTSGGADTQYF
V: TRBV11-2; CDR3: CASRRFSTTEAFF
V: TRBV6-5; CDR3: CASTEGGTGYEQYF
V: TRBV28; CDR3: CASSTGGSNQPQHF
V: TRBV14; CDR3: CASPVQLEGYNEQFF
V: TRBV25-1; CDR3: CASYREQPQHF